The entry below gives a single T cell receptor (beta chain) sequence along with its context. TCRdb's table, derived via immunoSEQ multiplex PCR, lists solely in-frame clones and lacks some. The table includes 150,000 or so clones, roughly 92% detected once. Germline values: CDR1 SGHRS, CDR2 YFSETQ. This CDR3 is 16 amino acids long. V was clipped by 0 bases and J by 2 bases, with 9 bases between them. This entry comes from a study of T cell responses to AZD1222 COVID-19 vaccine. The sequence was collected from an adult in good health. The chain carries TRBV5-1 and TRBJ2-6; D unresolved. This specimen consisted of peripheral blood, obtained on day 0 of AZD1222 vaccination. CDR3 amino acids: CASSLAARAGANVLTF. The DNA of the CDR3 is TGCGCCAGCAGCTTGGCGGCTAGGGCTGGGGCCAACGTCCTGACTTTC.